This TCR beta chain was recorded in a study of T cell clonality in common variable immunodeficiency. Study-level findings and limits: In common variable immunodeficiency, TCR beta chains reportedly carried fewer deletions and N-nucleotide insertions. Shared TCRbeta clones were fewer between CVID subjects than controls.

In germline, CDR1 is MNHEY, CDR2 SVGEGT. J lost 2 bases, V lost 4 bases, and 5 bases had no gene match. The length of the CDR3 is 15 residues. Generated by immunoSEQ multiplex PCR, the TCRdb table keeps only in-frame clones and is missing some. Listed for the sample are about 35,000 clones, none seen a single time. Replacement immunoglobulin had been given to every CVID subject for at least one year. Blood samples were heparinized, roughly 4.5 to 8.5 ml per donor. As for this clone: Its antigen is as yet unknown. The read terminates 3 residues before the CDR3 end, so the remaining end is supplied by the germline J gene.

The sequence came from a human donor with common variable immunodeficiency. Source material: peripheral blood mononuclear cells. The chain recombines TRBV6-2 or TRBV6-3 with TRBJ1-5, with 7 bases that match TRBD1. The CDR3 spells CASSSGGSGNQPQHF. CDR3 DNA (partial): TGTGCCAGCAGTTCAGGGGGATCGGGCAATCAGCCC.